This TCR beta chain emerged from a study of CD8 T cells in Susac syndrome. Random hexamers were used to reverse transcribe about 0.45 to 1 ug of RNA. From the immunoSEQ multiplex PCR reads, TCRdb called clonotypes with MiXCR, one entry per CDR3 protein. Among about 200,000 distinct CDR3 sequences, roughly 90% were seen once, and the ten largest hold about 0.13%. Per germline, CDR1 PRHDT and CDR2 FYEKMQ (reference sequence). CDR3 length: 13 amino acids. V shed 6 bases and J shed 10 bases, with 13 bases lying between them. The receptor was isolated from a human donor with multiple sclerosis. Sequenced material: CD8+ T cells from PBMCs. The chain couples TRBV13 to TRBJ1-6; unclear D gene. CDR3 amino acids: CASSSSLSSPLHF. Written as DNA, the CDR3 is TGTGCCAGCAGTTCGAGCTTGTCCTCACCCCTCCACTTT.